These T cell receptor beta chains were read from a single sample in a study of T cells after posttransplantation cyclophosphamide. The table came from immunoSEQ multiplex PCR; TCRdb's copy has only in-frame clones and leaves some out. The table includes around 600 clones, about 81% detected once. The sequencing input was memory CD8+ T cells sorted from blood. The receptors derive from a man in his forties in good health, CMV-negative, and a related stem cell transplant donor. Both conserved end residues are part of each CDR3. The order of the fields is V gene, J gene, D gene, clone size, CDR3 protein, CDR3 DNA. D genes are given only for firm matches. Only part of the rows carry a size: once, few, many, or a class if the clone is expanded.

TRBV7-9,TRBJ2-7,NA,NA,CASTVIYEQYF,TGTGCCAGCACCGTAATCTACGAGCAGTACTTC
TRBV28,TRBJ1-1,TRBD1,NA,CASSLSGQGYTEAFF,TGTGCCAGCAGTTTATCGGGACAGGGGTACACTGAAGCTTTCTTT
TRBV6-1,TRBJ2-2,NA,NA,CASKTQDTGELFF,TGTGCCAGCAAAACTCAGGACACCGGGGAGCTGTTTTTT
TRBV6-1,TRBJ1-5,NA,NA,CASSEAQERPQHF,TGTGCCAGCAGTGAAGCGCAAGAGCGGCCCCAGCATTTT
TRBV19,TRBJ2-7,NA,few,CASSMAFRSPNEQYF,TGTGCCAGTAGTATGGCTTTTCGGAGTCCCAACGAGCAGTACTTC
TRBV11-2,TRBJ2-7,TRBD2,NA,CASSLGGLAGSYEQYF,TGTGCCAGCAGCTTAGGAGGCCTAGCGGGCTCCTACGAGCAGTACTTC
TRBV5-1,TRBJ2-1,TRBD2,NA,CASSLELAGGVDEQFF,TGCGCCAGCAGCTTGGAACTAGCGGGAGGCGTCGATGAGCAGTTCTTC
TRBV30,TRBJ2-3,NA,NA,CAWSVTAGTDTQYF,TGTGCCTGGAGTGTAACGGCGGGGACAGATACGCAGTATTTT
TRBV19,TRBJ1-2,NA,NA,CASSIGQGLMGYGYTF,TGTGCCAGTAGTATAGGCCAGGGGCTCATGGGCTATGGCTACACCTTC
TRBV5-6,TRBJ2-2,TRBD1,NA,CASSSYSGGMDTGELFF,TGTGCCAGCAGCTCCTATTCAGGGGGCATGGACACCGGGGAGCTGTTTTTT
TRBV13,TRBJ1-5,NA,NA,CASSLGHSNQPQHF,TGTGCCAGCAGCTTGGGCCATAGCAATCAGCCCCAGCATTTT